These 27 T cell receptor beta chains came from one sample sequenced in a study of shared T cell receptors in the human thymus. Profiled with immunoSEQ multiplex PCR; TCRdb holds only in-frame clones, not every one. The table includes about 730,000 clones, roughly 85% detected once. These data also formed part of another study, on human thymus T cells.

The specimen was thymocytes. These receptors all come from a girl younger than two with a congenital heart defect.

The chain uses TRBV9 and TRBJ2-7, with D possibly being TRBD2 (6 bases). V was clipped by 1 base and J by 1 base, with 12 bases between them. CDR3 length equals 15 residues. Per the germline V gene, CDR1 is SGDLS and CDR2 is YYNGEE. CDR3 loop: CASSVSIGGSYEQYF. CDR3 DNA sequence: TGTGCCAGCAGCGTATCAATCGGGGGATCCTACGAGCAGTACTTC.

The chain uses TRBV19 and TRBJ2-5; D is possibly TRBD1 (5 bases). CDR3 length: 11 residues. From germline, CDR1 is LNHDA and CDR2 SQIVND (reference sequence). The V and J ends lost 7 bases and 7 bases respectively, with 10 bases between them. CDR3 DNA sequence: TGTGCCAGTACAGGGTCTTCGACCCAGTACTTC. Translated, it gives CASTGSSTQYF.

The CDR3 bases are TGCGCCAGCAGCCAAGATCATGGCATTAGCACAGATACGCAGTATTTT. As protein: CASSQDHGISTDTQYF. This chain connects TRBV4-3 to TRBJ2-3; D gene ambiguous. V shed 0 bases and J shed 0 bases, with 10 bases lying between them. Per germline, CDR1 LGHNA and CDR2 YSLEER. This CDR3 has 16 amino acids.

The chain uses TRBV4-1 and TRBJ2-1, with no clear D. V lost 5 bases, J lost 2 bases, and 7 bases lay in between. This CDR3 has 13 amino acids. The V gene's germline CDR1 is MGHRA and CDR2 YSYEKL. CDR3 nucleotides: TGCGCCAGCAGCAACCAGGCCTACAATGAGCAGTTCTTC. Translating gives CASSNQAYNEQFF.

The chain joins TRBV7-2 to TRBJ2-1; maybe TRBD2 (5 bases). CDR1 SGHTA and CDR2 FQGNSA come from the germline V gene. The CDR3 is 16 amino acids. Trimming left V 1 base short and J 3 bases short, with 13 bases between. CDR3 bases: TGTGCCAGCAGCTTAGGTGTGGCGGGTCACTACAATGAGCAGTTCTTC. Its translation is CASSLGVAGHYNEQFF.

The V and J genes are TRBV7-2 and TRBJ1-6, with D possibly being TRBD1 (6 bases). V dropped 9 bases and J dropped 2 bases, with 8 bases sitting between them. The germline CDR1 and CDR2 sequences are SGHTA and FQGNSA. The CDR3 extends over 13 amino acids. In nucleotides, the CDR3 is TGTGCCAGGGGGGCAGCCTATAATTCACCCCTCCACTTT. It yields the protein CARGAAYNSPLHF.

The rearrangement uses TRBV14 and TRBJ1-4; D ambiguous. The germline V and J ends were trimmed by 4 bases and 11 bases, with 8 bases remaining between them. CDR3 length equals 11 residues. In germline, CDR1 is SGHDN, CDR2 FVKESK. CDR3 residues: CASSRREKLFF. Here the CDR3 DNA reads TGTGCCAGCAGCCGGAGAGAGAAACTGTTTTTT.

The CDR3 protein is CASRVGQVNSPLHF. CDR3 coding DNA: TGTGCCAGCAGGGTTGGACAGGTCAATTCACCCCTCCACTTT. The rearrangement links TRBV25-1 to TRBJ1-6; 7 bases line up with TRBD1. The CDR3 covers 14 residues. Germline assignment: CDR1 MGHDK and CDR2 SYGVNS. The V gene end was trimmed by 6 bases and the J gene end by 7 bases; junction bases not matched to a gene: 6. The whole variable domain, remainder taken from reference TRBV25-1 and TRBJ1-6, is EADIYQTPRYLVIGTGKKITLECSQTMGHDKMYWYQQDPGMELHLIHYSYGVNSTEKGDLSSESTVSRIRTEHFPLTLESARPSHTSQYLCASRVGQVNSPLHFGNGTRLTVT.

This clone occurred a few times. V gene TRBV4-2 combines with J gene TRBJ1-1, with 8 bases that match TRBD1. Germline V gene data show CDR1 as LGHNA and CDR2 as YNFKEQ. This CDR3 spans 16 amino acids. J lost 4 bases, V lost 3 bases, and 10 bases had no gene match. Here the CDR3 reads CASSQGQVMGGTEAFF. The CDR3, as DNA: TGTGCCAGCAGCCAGGGACAGGTAATGGGAGGCACTGAAGCTTTCTTT.

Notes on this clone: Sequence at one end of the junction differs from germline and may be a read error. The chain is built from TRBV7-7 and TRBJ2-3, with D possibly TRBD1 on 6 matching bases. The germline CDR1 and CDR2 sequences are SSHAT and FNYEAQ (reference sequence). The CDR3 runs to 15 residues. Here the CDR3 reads CASSLDDRSTDTQYF. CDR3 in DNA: TGTGCTAGCAGCTTAGACGACAGGAGCACAGATACGCAGTATTTT.

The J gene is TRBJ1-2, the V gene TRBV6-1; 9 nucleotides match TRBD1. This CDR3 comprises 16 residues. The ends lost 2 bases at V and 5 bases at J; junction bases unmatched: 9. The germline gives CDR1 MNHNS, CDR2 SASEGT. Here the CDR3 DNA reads TGTGCCAGCAGTGAACAAGGGACAGGGCTAGGATATGGCTACACCTTC. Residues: CASSEQGTGLGYGYTF.

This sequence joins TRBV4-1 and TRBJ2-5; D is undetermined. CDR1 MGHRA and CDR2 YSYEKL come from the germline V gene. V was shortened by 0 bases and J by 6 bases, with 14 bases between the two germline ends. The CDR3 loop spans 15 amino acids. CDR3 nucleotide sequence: TGCGCCAGCAGCCAAGACTTTAGCAGTCGGAAGACCCAGTACTTC. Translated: CASSQDFSSRKTQYF.

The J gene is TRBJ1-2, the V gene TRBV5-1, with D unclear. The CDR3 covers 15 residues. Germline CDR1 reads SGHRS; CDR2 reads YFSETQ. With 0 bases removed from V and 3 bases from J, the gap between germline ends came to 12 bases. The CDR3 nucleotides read TGCGCCAGCAGCTTGGCCGCCAGGCCGTACTATGGCTACACCTTC. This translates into CASSLAARPYYGYTF.

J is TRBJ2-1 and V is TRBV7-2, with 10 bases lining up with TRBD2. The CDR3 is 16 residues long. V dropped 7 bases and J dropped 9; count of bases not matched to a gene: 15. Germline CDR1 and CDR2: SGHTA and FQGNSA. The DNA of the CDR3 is TGTGCCAGCACCAAACCGGGACTAGCGATAGTCAGTGAGCAGTTCTTC. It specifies CASTKPGLAIVSEQFF.

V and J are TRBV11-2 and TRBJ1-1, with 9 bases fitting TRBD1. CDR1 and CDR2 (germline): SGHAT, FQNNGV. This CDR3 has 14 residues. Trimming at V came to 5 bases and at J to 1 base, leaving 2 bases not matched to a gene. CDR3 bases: TGTGCCAGCAGCCCACAGGGGGCGAACACTGAAGCTTTCTTT. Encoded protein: CASSPQGANTEAFF.

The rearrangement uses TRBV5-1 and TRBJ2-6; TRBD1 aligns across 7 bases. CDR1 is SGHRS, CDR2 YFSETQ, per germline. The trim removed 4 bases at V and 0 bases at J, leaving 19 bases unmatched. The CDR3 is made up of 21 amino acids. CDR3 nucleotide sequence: TGCGCCAGCAGCCTATTACCTACGCCTACAGGGGACGACTCTGGGGCCAACGTCCTGACTTTC. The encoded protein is CASSLLPTPTGDDSGANVLTF.

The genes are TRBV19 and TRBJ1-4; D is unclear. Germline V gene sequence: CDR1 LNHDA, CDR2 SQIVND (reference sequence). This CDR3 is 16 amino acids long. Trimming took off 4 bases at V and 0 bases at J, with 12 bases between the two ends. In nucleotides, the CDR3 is TGTGCCAGTAGTAACCGACACCCTGCAACTAATGAAAAACTGTTTTTT. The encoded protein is CASSNRHPATNEKLFF.

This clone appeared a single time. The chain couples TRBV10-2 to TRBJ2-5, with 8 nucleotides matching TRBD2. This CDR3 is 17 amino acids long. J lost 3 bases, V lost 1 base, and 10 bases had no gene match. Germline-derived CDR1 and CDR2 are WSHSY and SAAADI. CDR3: CASSEYPNAGLEETQYF. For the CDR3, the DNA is TGCGCCAGCAGTGAGTACCCGAACGCGGGACTAGAAGAGACCCAGTACTTC.

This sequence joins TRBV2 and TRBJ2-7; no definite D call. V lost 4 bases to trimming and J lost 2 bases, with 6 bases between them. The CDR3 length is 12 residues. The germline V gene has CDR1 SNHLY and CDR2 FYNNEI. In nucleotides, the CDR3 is TGTGCCAGCAGTGCTGCTACCTACGAGCAGTACTTC. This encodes CASSAATYEQYF.

Here the CDR3 DNA reads TGTGCCAGCAGCTCCTCAAAGGACAGGGGGTACGAGCAGTACTTC. Protein sequence: CASSSSKDRGYEQYF. The rearrangement links TRBV11-2 to TRBJ2-7; 10 nucleotides align to TRBD1. J gave up 4 bases and V 4 bases, and 7 bases lay outside the gene matches. This CDR3 is 15 amino acids long. Germline CDR1 is SGHAT and CDR2 is FQNNGV.

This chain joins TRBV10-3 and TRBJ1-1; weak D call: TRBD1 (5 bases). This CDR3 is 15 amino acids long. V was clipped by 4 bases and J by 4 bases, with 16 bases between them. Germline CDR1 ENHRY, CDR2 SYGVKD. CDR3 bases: TGTGCCATCAGTGGGTGTAGAGGAAGGGGCACTGAAGCTTTCTTT. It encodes CAISGCRGRGTEAFF.

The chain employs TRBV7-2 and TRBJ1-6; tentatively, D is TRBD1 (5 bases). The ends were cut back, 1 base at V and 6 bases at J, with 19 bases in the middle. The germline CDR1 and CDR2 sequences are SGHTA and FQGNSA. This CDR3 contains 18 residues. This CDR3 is CASSLGGRTGGRNSPLHF. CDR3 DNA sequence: TGTGCCAGCAGCTTAGGGGGTCGCACAGGCGGCCGTAATTCACCCCTCCACTTT.

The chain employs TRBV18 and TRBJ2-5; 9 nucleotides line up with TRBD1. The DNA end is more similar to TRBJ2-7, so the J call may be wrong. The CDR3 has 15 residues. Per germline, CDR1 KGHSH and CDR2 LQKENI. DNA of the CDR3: TGTGCCAGCTCACCACTGGGACAGGGATCCTACGAGCAGTACTTC. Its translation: CASSPLGQGSYEQYF.

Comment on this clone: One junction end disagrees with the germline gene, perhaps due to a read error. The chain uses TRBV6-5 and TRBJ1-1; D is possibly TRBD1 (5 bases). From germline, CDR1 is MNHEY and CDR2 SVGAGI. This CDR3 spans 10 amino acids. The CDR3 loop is CASSTSGLSF. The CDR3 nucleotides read TGTGCCAGCAGTACATCGGGACTTTCATTT.

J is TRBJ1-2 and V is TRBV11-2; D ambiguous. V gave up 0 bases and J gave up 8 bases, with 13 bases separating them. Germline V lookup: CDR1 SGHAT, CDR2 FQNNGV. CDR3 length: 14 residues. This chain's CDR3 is CASSLDGTYGGYTF. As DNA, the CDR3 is TGTGCCAGCAGCTTAGATGGAACGTACGGGGGCTACACCTTC.

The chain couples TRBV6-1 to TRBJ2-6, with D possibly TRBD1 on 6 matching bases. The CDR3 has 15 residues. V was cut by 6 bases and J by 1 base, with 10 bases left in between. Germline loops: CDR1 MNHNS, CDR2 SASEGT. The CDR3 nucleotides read TGTGCCAGCAGCCCACAGGGATCTGGGGCCAACGTCCTGACTTTC. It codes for CASSPQGSGANVLTF.

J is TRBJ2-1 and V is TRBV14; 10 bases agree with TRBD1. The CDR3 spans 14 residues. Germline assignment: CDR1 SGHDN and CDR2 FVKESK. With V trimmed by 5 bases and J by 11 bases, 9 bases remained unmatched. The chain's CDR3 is CASSNDRGPKQQFF. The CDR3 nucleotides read TGTGCCAGCAGCAATGACAGGGGGCCCAAACAGCAGTTCTTC.